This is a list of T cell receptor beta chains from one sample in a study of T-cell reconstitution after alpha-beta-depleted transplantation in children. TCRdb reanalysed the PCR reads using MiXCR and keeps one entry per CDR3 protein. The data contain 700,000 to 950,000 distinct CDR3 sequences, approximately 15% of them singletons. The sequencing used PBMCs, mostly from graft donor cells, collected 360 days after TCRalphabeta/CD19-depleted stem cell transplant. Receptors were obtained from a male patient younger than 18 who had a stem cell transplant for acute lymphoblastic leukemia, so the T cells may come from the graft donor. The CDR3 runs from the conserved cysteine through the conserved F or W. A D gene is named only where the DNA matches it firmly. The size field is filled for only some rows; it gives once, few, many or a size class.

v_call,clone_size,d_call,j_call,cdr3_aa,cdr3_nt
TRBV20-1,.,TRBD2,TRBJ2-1,CSARGRLAGGPTYNEQFF,TGCAGTGCCAGAGGGAGGCTAGCGGGAGGGCCGACCTACAATGAGCAGTTCTTC
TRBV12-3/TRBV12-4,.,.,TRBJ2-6,CASSSQGSGANVLTF,TGTGCCAGCAGTTCGCAGGGGTCTGGGGCCAACGTCCTGACTTTC
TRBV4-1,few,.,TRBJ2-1,CASSQGITGAREQFF,TGCGCCAGCAGCCAAGGAATCACGGGAGCCAGGGAGCAGTTCTTC
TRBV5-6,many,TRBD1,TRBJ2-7,CASSYLDREEGEQYF,TGTGCCAGCAGCTATCTAGACAGGGAAGAGGGCGAGCAGTACTTC
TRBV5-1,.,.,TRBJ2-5,CASRYAIKETQYF,TGCGCCAGCAGATATGCCATTAAAGAGACCCAGTACTTC
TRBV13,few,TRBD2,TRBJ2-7,CASSSPSGRAEQYF,TGTGCCAGCAGCTCTCCTAGCGGGAGGGCTGAGCAGTACTTC
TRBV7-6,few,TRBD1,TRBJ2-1,CASSRGTGGYNEQFF,TGTGCCAGCAGTCGAGGGACAGGGGGCTACAATGAGCAGTTCTTC
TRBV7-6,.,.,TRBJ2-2,CASSLGGLTTGELFF,TGTGCCAGCAGCTTAGGGGGGCTTACCACCGGGGAGCTGTTTTTT
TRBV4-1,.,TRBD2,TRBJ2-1,CASSQDRGLADYNEQFF,TGCGCCAGCAGCCAAGATAGGGGTCTAGCGGATTACAATGAGCAGTTCTTC
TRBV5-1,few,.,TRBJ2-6,CASSLFLSGANVLTF,TGCGCCAGCAGCTTATTCCTCTCTGGGGCCAACGTCCTGACTTTC
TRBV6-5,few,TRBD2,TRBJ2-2,CASVNGGTSGRAGELFF,TGTGCCAGCGTTAATGGAGGGACTAGCGGGAGAGCCGGGGAGCTGTTTTTT
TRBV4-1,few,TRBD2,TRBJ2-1,CASSSGAGGPYNEQFF,TGCGCCAGCTCTTCCGGAGCGGGAGGGCCGTACAATGAGCAGTTCTTC
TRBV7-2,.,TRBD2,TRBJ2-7,CASSQGGLAAPRYF,TGTGCCAGCAGCCAAGGGGGACTAGCGGCCCCCCGGTACTTC
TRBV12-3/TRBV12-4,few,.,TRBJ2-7,CASSPRDLSSYEQYF,TGTGCCAGCAGTCCAAGGGACTTGAGCTCCTACGAGCAGTACTTC
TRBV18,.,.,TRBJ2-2,CASSPRERSANTGELFF,TGTGCCAGCTCACCCCGTGAGCGGAGCGCGAACACCGGGGAGCTGTTTTTT
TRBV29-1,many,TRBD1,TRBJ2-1,CSFAGQGDPSEQFF,TGCAGCTTCGCAGGACAGGGGGACCCCAGTGAGCAGTTCTTC
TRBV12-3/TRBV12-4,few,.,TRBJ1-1,CASSFGQVLQEAFF,TGTGCCAGCAGTTTTGGCCAAGTTCTCCAAGAAGCTTTCTTT
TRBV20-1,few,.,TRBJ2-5,CSARVLSGQETQYF,TGCAGTGCTAGGGTGTTAAGCGGACAAGAGACCCAGTACTTC
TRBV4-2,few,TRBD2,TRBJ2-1,CASSQAVGVLAGGYSAAFGEQFF,TGTGCCAGCAGCCAAGCTGTGGGGGTCCTAGCGGGAGGGTACAGCGCGGCATTCGGTGAGCAGTTCTTC
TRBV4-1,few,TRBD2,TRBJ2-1,CASSHLLAGVGGEQFF,TGCGCCAGCAGCCACCTTCTAGCGGGAGTCGGGGGTGAGCAGTTCTTC
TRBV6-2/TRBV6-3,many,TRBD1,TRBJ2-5,CASSPAAGGRETQYF,TGTGCCAGCAGTCCCGCGGCAGGGGGCAGGGAGACCCAGTACTTC
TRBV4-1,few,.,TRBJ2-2,CASSQVKIGYGELFF,TGCGCCAGCAGCCAAGTGAAGATAGGGTACGGGGAGCTGTTTTTT
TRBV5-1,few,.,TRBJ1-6,CASSLGQRGNSPLHF,TGCGCCAGCAGCTTGGGACAGAGGGGAAATTCACCCCTCCACTTT
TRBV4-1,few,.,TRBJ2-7,CASSPRDAGTSSYEQYF,TGCGCCAGCAGCCCCCGGGACGCCGGGACGAGCTCCTACGAGCAGTACTTC
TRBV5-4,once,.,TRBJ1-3,CASSYRSGSSGNTIYF,TGTGCCAGCAGCTATAGGTCGGGAAGCTCTGGAAACACCATATATTTT
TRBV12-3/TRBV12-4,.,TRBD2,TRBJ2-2,CASSPTGTSGVTGELFF,TGTGCCTCATCGCCAACCGGGACTAGCGGGGTCACCGGGGAGCTGTTTTTT
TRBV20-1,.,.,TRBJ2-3,CSAGPRGTYTDTQYF,TGCAGTGCCGGGCCACGTGGGACGTACACAGATACGCAGTATTTT
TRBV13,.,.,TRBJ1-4,CASSFGRGAGEKLFF,TGTGCCAGCAGCTTTGGCAGGGGAGCAGGTGAAAAACTGTTTTTT
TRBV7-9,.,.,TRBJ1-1,CASSSRDRLRTEAFF,TGTGCCAGCAGCTCCCGAGACAGGTTAAGGACTGAAGCTTTCTTT
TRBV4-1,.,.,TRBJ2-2,CASSQDWDAEGTGELFF,TGCGCCAGCAGCCAAGACTGGGACGCCGAGGGCACCGGGGAGCTGTTTTTT
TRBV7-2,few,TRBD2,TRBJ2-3,CASSSLTSGLDTQYF,TGTGCCAGCAGCTCATTGACTAGCGGGTTGGATACGCAGTATTTT
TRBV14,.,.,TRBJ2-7,CASSQLGAVPTYEQYF,TGTGCCAGCAGCCAACTCGGGGCGGTGCCTACCTACGAGCAGTACTTC
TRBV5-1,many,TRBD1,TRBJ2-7,CASSDRDSPWSSYEQYF,TGCGCCAGCAGCGATAGGGACAGCCCTTGGAGCTCCTACGAGCAGTACTTC
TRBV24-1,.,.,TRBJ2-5,CATSEGGGSWGRTQYF,TGTGCCACCAGTGAGGGAGGTGGGAGCTGGGGGCGGACCCAGTACTTC
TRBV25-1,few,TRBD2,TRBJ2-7,CASSRPGLADSSYEQYF,TGTGCCAGCAGTCGACCGGGACTAGCGGACAGCTCCTACGAGCAGTACTTC
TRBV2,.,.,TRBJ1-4,CASSDGQPNYYEKLFF,TGTGCCAGCAGTGACGGACAGCCTAACTATTATGAAAAACTGTTTTTT
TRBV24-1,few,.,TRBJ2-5,CATSDFYTAAQETQYF,TGTGCCACCAGTGATTTTTACACAGCGGCCCAAGAGACCCAGTACTTC